This T cell receptor (beta chain) was sequenced during a study of blood T cell repertoires in COVID-19. Study information: From T cells, B-cell-depleted T cells, or PBMCs came the material, which was cDNA or gDNA.

Authors' processing steps: Reference gene primer amplification in the assay estimated nucleated cell counts. Some clones are missing from TCRdb's copy, which holds only in-frame ones; the method was immunoSEQ multiplex PCR. V, J and clone size derive from that table, while D and trimming were established from the DNA sequence. Among hundreds of thousands of clones listed, around 89% were seen once. The participants were between about 18 and 90 years old and came from roughly 25 US areas. The germline CDR1 and CDR2 sequences are MNHEY and SVGEGT. V lost 6 bases and J lost 2, with 14 bases in between. This CDR3 comprises 16 residues.

The chain links TRBV6-2 or TRBV6-3 to TRBJ1-6; no clear D gene. The origin of this receptor is a woman aged 18 to 35 who had recovered from COVID-19. The sequenced sample consisted of PBMCs or T cells enriched from blood (not recorded which). DNA of the CDR3: TGTGCCAGCAGCGCCAGAGGAGGGACCTATAATTCACCCCTCCACTTT. It is translated as CASSARGGTYNSPLHF.